This TCR beta chain was identified during a study of beta chain features in type 1 diabetes. CDR3 length: 18 amino acids. The germline V gene has CDR1 LNHDA and CDR2 SQIVND (reference sequence). The J segment lost 2 bases and the V segment lost 9 bases, leaving 15 bases of the junction unmatched. The authors sorted CD4+ naive, central memory, regulatory and stem cell-like memory cells via CD45RO/CCR7/CD25/CD127/CD95/CD27. Sorted populations all exceeded 95% purity. The study reverse transcribed the entire isolated RNA, so it sequenced expressed TCRB transcripts. Clones were read by immunoSEQ multiplex PCR, and TCRdb kept only the in-frame ones, dropping some. In the table there are some 500,000 clones, 9.5% to 12% of which are singletons. General study findings and limits: PCR might favor shorter templates, but any such skew would affect patients and controls equally.

About this clone itself: The antigen is unknown.

The gene calls are TRBV19 and TRBJ2-6, with TRBD1 matching over 8 bases. Sequencing was done on a sample of naive CD4+ T cells from blood. This clonotype was obtained from a young woman in good health. CDR3 in DNA: TGTGCCAGCTCAGCCAGGAGGACAGGGACCCCTGGGGCCAACGTCCTGACTTTC. Protein sequence: CASSARRTGTPGANVLTF.